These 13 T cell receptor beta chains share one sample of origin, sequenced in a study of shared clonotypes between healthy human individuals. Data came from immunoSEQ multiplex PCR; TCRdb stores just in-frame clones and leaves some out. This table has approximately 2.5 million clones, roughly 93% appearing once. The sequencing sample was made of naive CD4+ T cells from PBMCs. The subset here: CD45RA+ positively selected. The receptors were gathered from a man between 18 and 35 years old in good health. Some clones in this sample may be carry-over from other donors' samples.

The CDR3 region has the DNA TGTGCCAGCTCCGAGAAGTACCAAGAGACCCAGTACTTC. Protein: CASSEKYQETQYF. V is TRBV18 and J is TRBJ2-5; D unresolved. Deletions cut 6 bases from V and 0 bases from J, with 8 bases between. Germline lookup yields CDR1 KGHSH and CDR2 LQKENI. CDR3 size: 13 residues.

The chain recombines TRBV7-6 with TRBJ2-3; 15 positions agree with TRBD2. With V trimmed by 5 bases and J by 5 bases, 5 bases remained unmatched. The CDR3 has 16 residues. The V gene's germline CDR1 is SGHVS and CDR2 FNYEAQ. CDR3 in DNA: TGTGCCAGCAGCCGGACTAGCGGGAGGGTGGTAGATACGCAGTATTTT. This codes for CASSRTSGRVVDTQYF.

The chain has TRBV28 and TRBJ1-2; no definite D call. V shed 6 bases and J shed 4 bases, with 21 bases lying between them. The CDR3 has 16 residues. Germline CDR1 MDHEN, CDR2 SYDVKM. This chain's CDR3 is CASRLRRAPSIYGYTF. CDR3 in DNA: TGTGCCAGCAGACTGCGACGGGCCCCCTCCATCTATGGCTACACCTTC.

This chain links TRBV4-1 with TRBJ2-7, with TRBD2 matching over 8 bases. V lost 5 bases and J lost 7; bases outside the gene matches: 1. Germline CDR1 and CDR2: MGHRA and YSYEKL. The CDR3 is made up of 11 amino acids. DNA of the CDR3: TGCGCCAGCAGCTTAGCGGGGGAGCAGTACTTC. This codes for CASSLAGEQYF.

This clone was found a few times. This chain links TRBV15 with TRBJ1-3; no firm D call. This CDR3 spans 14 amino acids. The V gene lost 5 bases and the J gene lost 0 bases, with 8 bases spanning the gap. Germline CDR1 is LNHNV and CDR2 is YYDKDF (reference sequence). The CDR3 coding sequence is TGTGCCACCAGCCCGGGCTCCTCTGGAAACACCATATATTTT. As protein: CATSPGSSGNTIYF. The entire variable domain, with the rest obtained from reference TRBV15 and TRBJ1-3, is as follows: DAMVIQNPRYQVTQFGKPVTLSCSQTLNHNVMYWYQQKSSQAPKLLFHYYDKDFNNEADTPDNFQSRRPNTSFCFLDIRSPGLGDTAMYLCATSPGSSGNTIYFGEGSWLTVV.

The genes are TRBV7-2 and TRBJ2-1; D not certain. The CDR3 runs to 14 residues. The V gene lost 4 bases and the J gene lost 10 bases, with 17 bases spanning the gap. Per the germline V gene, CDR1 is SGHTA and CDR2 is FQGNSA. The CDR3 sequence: CASSSRANPEEQFF. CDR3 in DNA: TGTGCCAGCAGCTCCCGGGCTAACCCAGAGGAGCAGTTCTTC.

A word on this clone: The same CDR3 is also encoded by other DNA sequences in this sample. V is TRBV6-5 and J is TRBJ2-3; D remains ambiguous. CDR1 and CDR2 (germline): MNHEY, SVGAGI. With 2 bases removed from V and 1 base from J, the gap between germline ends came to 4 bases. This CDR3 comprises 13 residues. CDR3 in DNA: TGTGCCAGCAGTTACGGGGGCACAGATACGCAGTATTTT. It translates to CASSYGGTDTQYF.

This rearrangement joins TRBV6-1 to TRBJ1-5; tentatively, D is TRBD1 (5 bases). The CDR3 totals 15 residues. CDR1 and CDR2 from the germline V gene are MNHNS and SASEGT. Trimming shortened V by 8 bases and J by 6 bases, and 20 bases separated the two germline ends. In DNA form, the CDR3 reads TGTGCCAGCGAGGAGGGACTCCAAGTCGGTCAGCCCCAGCATTTT. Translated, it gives CASEEGLQVGQPQHF.

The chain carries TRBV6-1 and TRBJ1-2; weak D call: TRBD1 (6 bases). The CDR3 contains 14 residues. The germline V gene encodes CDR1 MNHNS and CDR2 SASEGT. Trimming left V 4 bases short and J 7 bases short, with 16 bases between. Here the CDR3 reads CASSAEQGTVGYTF. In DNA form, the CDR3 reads TGTGCCAGCAGTGCGGAACAGGGAACGGTTGGCTACACCTTC.

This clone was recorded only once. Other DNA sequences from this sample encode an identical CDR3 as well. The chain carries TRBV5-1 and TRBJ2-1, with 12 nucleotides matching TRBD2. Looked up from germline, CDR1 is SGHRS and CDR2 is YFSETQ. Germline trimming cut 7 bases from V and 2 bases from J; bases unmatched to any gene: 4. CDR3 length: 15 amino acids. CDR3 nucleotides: TGCGCCAGCGGAAGGACTAGCGGGACCTACAATGAGCAGTTCTTC. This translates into CASGRTSGTYNEQFF.

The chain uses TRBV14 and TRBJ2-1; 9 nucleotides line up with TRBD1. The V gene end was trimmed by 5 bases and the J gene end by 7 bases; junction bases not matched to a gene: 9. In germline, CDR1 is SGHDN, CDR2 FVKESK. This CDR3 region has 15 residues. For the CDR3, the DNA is TGTGCCAGCAGCAACACAGGGGGCGGAGGGAATGAGCAGTTCTTC. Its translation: CASSNTGGGGNEQFF. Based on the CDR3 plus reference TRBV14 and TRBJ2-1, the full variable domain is EAGVTQFPSHSVIEKGQTVTLRCDPISGHDNLYWYRRVMGKEIKFLLHFVKESKQDESGMPNNRFLAERTGGTYSTLKVQPAELEDSGVYFCASSNTGGGGNEQFFGPGTRLTVL.

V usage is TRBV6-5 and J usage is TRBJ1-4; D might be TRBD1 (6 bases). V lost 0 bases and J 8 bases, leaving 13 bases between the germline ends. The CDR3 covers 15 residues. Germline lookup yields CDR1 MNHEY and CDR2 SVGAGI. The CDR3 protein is CASSYSPQGREKLFF. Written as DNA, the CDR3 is TGTGCCAGCAGTTACTCTCCACAGGGAAGAGAAAAACTGTTTTTT.

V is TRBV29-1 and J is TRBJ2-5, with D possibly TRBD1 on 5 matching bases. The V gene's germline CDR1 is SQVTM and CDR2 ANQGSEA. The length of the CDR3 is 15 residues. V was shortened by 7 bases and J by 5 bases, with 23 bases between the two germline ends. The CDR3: CSAAKSTGLGETQYF. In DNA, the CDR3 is TGCAGCGCTGCGAAGTCAACAGGCTTAGGGGAGACCCAGTACTTC. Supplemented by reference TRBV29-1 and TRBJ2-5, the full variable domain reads SAVISQKPSRDICQRGTSLTIQCQVDSQVTMMFWYRQQPGQSLTLIATANQGSEATYESGFVIDKFPISRPNLTFSTLTVSNMSPEDSSIYLCSAAKSTGLGETQYFGPGTRLLVL.